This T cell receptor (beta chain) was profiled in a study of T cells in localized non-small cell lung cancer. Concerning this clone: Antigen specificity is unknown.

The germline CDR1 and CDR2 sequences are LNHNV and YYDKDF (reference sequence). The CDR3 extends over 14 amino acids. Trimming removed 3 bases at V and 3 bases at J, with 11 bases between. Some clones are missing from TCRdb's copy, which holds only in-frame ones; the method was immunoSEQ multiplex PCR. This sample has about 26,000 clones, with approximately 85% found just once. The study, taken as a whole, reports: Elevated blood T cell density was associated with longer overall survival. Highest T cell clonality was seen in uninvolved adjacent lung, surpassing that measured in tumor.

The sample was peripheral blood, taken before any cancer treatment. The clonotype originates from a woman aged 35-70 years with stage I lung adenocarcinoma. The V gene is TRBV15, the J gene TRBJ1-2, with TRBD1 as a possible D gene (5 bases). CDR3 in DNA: TGTGCCACCAGCAGTCGAGGGGTTGACTATGGCTACACCTTC. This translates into CATSSRGVDYGYTF.